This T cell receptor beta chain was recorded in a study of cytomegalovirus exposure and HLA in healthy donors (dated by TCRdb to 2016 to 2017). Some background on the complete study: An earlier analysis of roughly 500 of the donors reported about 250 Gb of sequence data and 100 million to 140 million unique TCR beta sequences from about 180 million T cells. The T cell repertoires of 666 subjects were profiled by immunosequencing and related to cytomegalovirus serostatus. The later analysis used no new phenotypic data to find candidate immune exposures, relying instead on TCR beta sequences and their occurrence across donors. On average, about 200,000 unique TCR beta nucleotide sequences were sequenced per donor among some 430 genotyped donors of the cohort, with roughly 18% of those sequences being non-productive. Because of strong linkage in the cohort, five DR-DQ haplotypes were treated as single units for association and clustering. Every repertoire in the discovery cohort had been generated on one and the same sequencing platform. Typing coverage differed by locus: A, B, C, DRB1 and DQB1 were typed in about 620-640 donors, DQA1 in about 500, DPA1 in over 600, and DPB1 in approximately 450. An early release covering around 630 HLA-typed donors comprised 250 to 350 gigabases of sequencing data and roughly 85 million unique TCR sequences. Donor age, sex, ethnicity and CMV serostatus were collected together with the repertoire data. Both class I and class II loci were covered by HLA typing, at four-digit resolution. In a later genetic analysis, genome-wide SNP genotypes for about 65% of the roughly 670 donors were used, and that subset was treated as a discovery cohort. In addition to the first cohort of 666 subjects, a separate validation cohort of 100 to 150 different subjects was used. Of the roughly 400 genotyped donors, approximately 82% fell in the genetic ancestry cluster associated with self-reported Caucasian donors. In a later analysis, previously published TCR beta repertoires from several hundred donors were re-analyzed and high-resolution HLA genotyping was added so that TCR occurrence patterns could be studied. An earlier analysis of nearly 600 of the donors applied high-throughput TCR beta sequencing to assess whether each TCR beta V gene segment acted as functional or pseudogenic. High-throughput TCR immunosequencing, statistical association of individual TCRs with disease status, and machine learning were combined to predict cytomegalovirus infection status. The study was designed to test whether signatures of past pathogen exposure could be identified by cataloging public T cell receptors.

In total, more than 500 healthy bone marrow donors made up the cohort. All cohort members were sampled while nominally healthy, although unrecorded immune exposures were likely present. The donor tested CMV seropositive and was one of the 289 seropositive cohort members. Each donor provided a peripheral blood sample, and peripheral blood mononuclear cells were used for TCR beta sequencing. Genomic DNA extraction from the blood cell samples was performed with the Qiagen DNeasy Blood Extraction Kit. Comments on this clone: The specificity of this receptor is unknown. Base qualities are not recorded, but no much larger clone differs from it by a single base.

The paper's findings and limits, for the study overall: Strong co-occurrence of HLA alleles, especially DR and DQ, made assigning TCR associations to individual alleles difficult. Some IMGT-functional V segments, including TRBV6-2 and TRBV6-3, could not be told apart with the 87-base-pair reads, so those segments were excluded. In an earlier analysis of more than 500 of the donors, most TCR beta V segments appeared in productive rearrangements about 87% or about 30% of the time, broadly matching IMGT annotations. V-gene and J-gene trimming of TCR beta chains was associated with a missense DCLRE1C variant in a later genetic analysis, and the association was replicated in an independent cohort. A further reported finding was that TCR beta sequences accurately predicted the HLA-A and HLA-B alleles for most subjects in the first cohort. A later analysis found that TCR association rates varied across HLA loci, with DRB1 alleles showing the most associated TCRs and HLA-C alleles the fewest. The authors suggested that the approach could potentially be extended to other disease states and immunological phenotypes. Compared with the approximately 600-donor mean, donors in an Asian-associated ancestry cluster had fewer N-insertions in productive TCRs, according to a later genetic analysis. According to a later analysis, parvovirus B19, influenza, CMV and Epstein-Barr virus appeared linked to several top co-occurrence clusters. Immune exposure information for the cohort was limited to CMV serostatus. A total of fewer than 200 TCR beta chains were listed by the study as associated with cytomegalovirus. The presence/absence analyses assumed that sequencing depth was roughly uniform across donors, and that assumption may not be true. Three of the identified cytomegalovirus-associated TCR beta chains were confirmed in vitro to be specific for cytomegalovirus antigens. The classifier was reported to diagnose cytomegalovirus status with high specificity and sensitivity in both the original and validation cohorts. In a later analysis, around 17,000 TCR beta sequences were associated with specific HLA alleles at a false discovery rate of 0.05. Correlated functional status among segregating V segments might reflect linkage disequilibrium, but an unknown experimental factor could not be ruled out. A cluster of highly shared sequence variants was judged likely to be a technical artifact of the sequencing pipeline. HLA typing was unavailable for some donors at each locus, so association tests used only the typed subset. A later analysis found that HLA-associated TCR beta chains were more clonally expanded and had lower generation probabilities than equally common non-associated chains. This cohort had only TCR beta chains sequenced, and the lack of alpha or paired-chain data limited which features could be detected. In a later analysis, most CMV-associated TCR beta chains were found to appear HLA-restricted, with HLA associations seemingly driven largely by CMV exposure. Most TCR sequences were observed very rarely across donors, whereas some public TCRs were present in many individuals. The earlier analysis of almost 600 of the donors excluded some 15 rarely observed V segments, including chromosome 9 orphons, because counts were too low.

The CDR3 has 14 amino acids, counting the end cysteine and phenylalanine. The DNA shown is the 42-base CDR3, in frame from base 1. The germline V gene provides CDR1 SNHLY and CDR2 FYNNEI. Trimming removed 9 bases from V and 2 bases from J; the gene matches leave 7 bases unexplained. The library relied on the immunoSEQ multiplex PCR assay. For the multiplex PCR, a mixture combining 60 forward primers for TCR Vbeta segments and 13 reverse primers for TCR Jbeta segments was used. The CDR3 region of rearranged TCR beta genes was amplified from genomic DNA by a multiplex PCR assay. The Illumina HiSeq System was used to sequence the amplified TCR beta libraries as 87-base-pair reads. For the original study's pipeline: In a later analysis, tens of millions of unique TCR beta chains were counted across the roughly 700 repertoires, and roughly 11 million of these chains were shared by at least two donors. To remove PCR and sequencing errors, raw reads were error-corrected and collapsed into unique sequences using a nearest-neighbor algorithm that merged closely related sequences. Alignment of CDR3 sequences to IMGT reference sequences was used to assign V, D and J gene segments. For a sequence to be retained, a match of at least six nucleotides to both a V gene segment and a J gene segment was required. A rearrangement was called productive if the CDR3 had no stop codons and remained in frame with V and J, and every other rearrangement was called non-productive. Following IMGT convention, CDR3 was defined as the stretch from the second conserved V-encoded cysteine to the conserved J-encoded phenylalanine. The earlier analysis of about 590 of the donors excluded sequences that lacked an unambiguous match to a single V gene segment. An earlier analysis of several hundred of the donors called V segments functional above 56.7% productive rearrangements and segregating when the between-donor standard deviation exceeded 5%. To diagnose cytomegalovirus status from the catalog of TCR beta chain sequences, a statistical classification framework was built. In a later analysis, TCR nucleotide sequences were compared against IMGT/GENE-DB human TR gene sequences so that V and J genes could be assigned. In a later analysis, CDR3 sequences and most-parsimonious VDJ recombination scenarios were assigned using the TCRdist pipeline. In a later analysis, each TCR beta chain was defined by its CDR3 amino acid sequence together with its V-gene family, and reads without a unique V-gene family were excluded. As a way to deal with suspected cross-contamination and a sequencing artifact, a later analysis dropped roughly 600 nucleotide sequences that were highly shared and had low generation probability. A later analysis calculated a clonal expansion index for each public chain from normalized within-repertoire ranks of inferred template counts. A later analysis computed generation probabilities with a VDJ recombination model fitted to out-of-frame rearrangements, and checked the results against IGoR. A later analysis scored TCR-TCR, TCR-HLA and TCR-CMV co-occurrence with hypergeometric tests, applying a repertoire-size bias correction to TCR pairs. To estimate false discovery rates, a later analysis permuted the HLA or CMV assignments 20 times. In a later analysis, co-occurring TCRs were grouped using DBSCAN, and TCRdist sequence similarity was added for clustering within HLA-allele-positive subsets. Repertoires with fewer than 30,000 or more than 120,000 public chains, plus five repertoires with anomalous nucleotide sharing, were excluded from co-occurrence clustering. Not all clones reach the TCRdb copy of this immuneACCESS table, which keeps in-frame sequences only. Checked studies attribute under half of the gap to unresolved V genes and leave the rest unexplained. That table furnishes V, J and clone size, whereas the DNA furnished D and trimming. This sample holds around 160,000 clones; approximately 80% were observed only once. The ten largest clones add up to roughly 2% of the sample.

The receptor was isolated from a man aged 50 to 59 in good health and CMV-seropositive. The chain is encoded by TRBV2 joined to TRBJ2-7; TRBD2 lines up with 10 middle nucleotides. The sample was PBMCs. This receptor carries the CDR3 CARTSGGATYEQYF. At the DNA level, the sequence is TGTGCCAGGACAAGCGGGGGGGCCACCTACGAGCAGTACTTC.